Shown below are 8 T cell receptor beta chains from a single sample sequenced in a study of cytomegalovirus exposure and HLA in healthy donors (TCRdb year 2017). Libraries were constructed by the immunoSEQ multiplex PCR assay. For the multiplex PCR, a mixture combining 60 forward primers for TCR Vbeta segments and 13 reverse primers for TCR Jbeta segments was used. TCRdb obtained this table from immuneACCESS and retained in-frame rearrangements with V and J assigned. These tables miss some clones; where compared with another copy, unresolved V genes account for less than half of the shortfall, and the remainder is unexplained. The sample table contains around 140,000 clones; only one count was recorded for less than 80% of them. The leading ten clones occupy approximately 3.9% of the sample. Input material: PBMCs. These receptors were taken from a man in his forties or fifties in good health and CMV-seropositive.

This chain uses TRBV9 with TRBJ1-1, with 8 positions matching TRBD1. The germline CDR1 and CDR2 sequences are SGDLS and YYNGEE. The CDR3 is 16 residues long. The J segment lost 1 base and the V segment lost 2 bases, leaving 7 bases of the junction unmatched. CDR3 amino acids: CASSVGTGARNTEAFF. The CDR3 DNA sequence: TGTGCCAGCAGCGTGGGGACAGGCGCAAGGAACACTGAAGCTTTCTTT.

This rearrangement joins TRBV7-2 to TRBJ2-7, with D uncertain. V was cut by 2 bases and J by 1 base, with 9 bases left in between. This CDR3 has 14 residues. Germline CDR1 is SGHTA and CDR2 is FQGNSA. The CDR3 reads CASSLSRQSYEQYF. Here the CDR3 DNA reads TGTGCCAGCAGCTTAAGTCGCCAGTCCTACGAGCAGTACTTC.

This chain joins TRBV6-1 and TRBJ2-3; 10 bases fit TRBD2. The CDR3 length is 15 residues. Germline CDR1 MNHNS, CDR2 SASEGT. After removal of 3 bases from V and 6 bases from J, the junction contained 6 bases not matched to a gene. In DNA form, the CDR3 reads TGTGCCAGCAGTGACCGAGCGGGGGGGCTGGATACGCAGTATTTT. As protein: CASSDRAGGLDTQYF.

The rearrangement links TRBV4-3 to TRBJ2-1; tentatively, D is TRBD1 (6 bases). The CDR3 contains 14 residues. Trimming cost V 4 bases and J 3 bases, with 10 bases left between them. Germline values: CDR1 LGHNA, CDR2 YSLEER. In DNA, the CDR3 is TGCGCCAGCAGCCGGGGGCGTCACTACAATGAGCAGTTCTTC. Amino acids: CASSRGRHYNEQFF.

This clone was found a few times. This chain's CDR3 is CASSPGTGVEKLFF. For the CDR3, the DNA is TGTGCCAGCAGCCCCGGGACAGGGGTAGAAAAACTGTTTTTT. This chain joins TRBV28 and TRBJ1-4, with TRBD1 identical over 10 bases. Losses at the gene ends were 6 bases for V and 8 bases for J; bases not matched to a gene: 6. In germline, CDR1 is MDHEN, CDR2 SYDVKM. The CDR3 loop spans 14 amino acids.

The V and J genes are TRBV4-3 and TRBJ2-7, with 10 bases that match TRBD1. The CDR3 length is 14 residues. The ends lost 1 base at V and 4 bases at J; junction bases unmatched: 1. CDR1 and CDR2 from the germline V gene are LGHNA and YSLEER. CDR3 in amino acids: CASSQGDRGYEQYF. CDR3 DNA sequence: TGCGCCAGCAGCCAAGGGGACAGGGGATACGAGCAGTACTTC.

The chain is built from TRBV5-6 and TRBJ2-7; 11 positions match TRBD1. With 1 base clipped from V and 0 bases from J, the junction kept 3 bases outside the gene matches. The CDR3 spans 16 residues. CDR1 is SGHDT and CDR2 is YYEEEE in the germline V gene. The CDR3 DNA follows: TGTGCCAGCAGCTTGTTGGGGACAGGGGGCTCCTACGAGCAGTACTTC. It yields the protein CASSLLGTGGSYEQYF.

The chain is built from TRBV7-9 and TRBJ2-3, with TRBD1 identical over 8 bases. This CDR3 spans 14 amino acids. The V segment lost 2 bases and the J segment 6 bases; nucleotides outside the gene matches: 4. From germline, CDR1 is SEHNR and CDR2 FQNEAQ (reference sequence). This CDR3 reads CASSLSGQGDTQYF. CDR3 in DNA: TGTGCCAGCAGCTTAAGCGGACAGGGCGATACGCAGTATTTT.